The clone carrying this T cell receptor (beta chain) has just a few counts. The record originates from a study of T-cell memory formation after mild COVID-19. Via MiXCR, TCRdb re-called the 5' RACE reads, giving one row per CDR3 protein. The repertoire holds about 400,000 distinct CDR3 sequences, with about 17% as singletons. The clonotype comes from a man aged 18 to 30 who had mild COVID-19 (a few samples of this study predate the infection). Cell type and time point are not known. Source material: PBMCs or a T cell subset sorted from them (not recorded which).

The CDR3 region has the DNA TGTGCCAGCAGCCCTGACAAGGCCTCGTACAATGAGCAGTTCTTC. Translating it yields CASSPDKASYNEQFF. This chain uses TRBV7-3 with TRBJ2-1; D remains unclear. The CDR3 extends over 15 amino acids. Germline V gives CDR1 SGHTA, CDR2 FQGTGA. Deletions cut 5 bases from V and 4 bases from J, with 15 bases between. Full variable domain (outside the CDR3, taken from reference TRBV7-3 and TRBJ2-1): GAGVSQTPSNKVTEKGKYVELRCDPISGHTALYWYRQSLGQGPEFLIYFQGTGAADDSGLPNDRFFAVRPEGSVSTLKIQRTERGDSAVYLCASSPDKASYNEQFFGPGTRLTVL.